Listed below are T cell receptor beta chains from one sample, sequenced in a study of blood T cell repertoires in COVID-19. Using immunoSEQ multiplex PCR, the repertoire was profiled, and TCRdb retains in-frame clones only, with some absent. The table includes fewer than 250,000 clones, about nine tenths detected once. The sequenced material came from PBMCs or T cells enriched from blood (not recorded which). All receptors come from a woman aged 25 to 39 with acute COVID-19. The CDR3 runs from the conserved cysteine through the conserved F or W. Each record gives: J gene, D gene, V gene, CDR3 protein. A D gene is named only where the DNA matches it firmly.

J: TRBJ1-1; D: .; V: TRBV14; CDR3: CASSQKKGTEAFF
J: TRBJ1-2; D: TRBD1; V: TRBV19; CDR3: CASSIDLRTGAHLGYTF
J: TRBJ2-1; D: TRBD2; V: TRBV27; CDR3: CASSTLAGVGNEQFF
J: TRBJ1-2; D: .; V: TRBV6-5; CDR3: CASSRIGTFYGYTF
J: TRBJ1-1; D: .; V: TRBV19; CDR3: CASSISPVEAFF
J: TRBJ2-2; D: .; V: TRBV5-1; CDR3: CASSLGDTVNTGELFF
J: TRBJ1-2; D: .; V: TRBV13; CDR3: CASSLGQGTYGYTF
J: TRBJ1-5; D: .; V: TRBV6-2/TRBV6-3; CDR3: CASTPTGRLSNQPQHF
J: TRBJ2-4; D: TRBD1; V: TRBV7-2; CDR3: CASSRWTGRAKNIQYF
J: TRBJ1-1; D: TRBD1; V: TRBV2; CDR3: CASRSTGEMNTEAFF
J: TRBJ1-5; D: .; V: TRBV5-5; CDR3: CASSLMGHNQPQHF
J: TRBJ1-3; D: .; V: TRBV4-1; CDR3: CASSQLTYSGNTIYF
J: TRBJ2-2; D: .; V: TRBV6-6; CDR3: CATKTGNTGELFF
J: TRBJ1-4; D: TRBD1; V: TRBV29-1; CDR3: CSVARTGGDEKLFF
J: TRBJ2-3; D: .; V: TRBV10-3; CDR3: CAISESSGGTAGHADTQYF
J: TRBJ1-1; D: .; V: TRBV21-1; CDR3: CASSKRGTHGEAFF
J: TRBJ1-1; D: .; V: TRBV6-2/TRBV6-3; CDR3: CASSSQVMNTEAFF
J: TRBJ2-1; D: .; V: TRBV11-2; CDR3: CASSPFRVSYNEQFF
J: TRBJ1-4; D: .; V: TRBV7-2; CDR3: CASSLRGPDEKLFF
J: TRBJ1-1; D: .; V: TRBV2; CDR3: CASRGSNTEAFF
J: TRBJ1-5; D: .; V: TRBV7-2; CDR3: CASSLTDDQPQHF
J: TRBJ2-7; D: TRBD1; V: TRBV2; CDR3: CASRMGQANSYEQYF
J: TRBJ1-2; D: TRBD1; V: TRBV2; CDR3: CASRDGTGGRNYGYTF
J: TRBJ2-3; D: .; V: TRBV4-3; CDR3: CASSQDSGTDTQYF
J: TRBJ1-5; D: TRBD1; V: TRBV6-1; CDR3: CASSAGQGASSNQPQHF
J: TRBJ1-3; D: .; V: TRBV7-6; CDR3: CASSPAGSSGNTIYF
J: TRBJ2-2; D: TRBD2; V: TRBV14; CDR3: CASSQDSSGGELFF
J: TRBJ1-4; D: .; V: TRBV10-3; CDR3: CAISESSLATNEKLFF
J: TRBJ1-6; D: TRBD1; V: TRBV7-2; CDR3: CASSRDRNNSPLHF
J: TRBJ1-1; D: .; V: TRBV2; CDR3: CASSEGSAGIAFF
J: TRBJ2-5; D: TRBD1; V: TRBV5-1; CDR3: CASSIGDSQETQYF
J: TRBJ1-1; D: .; V: TRBV9; CDR3: CASSINPGGRQLGTEAFF
J: TRBJ2-3; D: TRBD2; V: TRBV7-4; CDR3: CASSPQTSGGADGTDTQYF
J: TRBJ2-1; D: TRBD2; V: TRBV2; CDR3: CASRAGAGSFDEQFF
J: TRBJ2-5; D: TRBD1; V: TRBV10-3; CDR3: CAIRGTGGEETQYF
J: TRBJ1-1; D: TRBD1; V: TRBV7-2; CDR3: CASSLPTGGNTEAFF
J: TRBJ1-6; D: .; V: TRBV6-5; CDR3: CASSPVLGDSPLHF
J: TRBJ2-3; D: TRBD2; V: TRBV5-1; CDR3: CASSQGLAGVTDTQYF
J: TRBJ2-5; D: .; V: TRBV7-9; CDR3: CASSLVYRETQYF
J: TRBJ2-3; D: TRBD2; V: TRBV27; CDR3: CASSWSSGGATTDTQYF
J: TRBJ2-7; D: .; V: TRBV21-1; CDR3: CASTSHRGISYEQYF
J: TRBJ2-7; D: .; V: TRBV5-6; CDR3: CASSWTATYEQYF
J: TRBJ2-2; D: TRBD1; V: TRBV7-9; CDR3: CASSHPMRQGSTGELFF
J: TRBJ2-5; D: .; V: TRBV5-1; CDR3: CASSEPLTLDKTQYF
J: TRBJ2-1; D: .; V: TRBV7-9; CDR3: CASTPRGSSYNEQFF
J: TRBJ2-3; D: .; V: TRBV10-3; CDR3: CAISDRLGGTDTQYF
J: TRBJ1-4; D: TRBD1; V: TRBV5-5; CDR3: CASSDPDRGSFEKLFF
J: TRBJ2-3; D: TRBD2; V: TRBV7-2; CDR3: CASSLRLAAETDTQYF
J: TRBJ1-6; D: .; V: TRBV5-1; CDR3: CASSLAGVVSPLHF
J: TRBJ2-1; D: TRBD1; V: TRBV3-1/TRBV3-2; CDR3: CASSRLPRDRGNEQFF
J: TRBJ2-2; D: .; V: TRBV10-3; CDR3: CAISESTRGIGELFF
J: TRBJ2-1; D: .; V: TRBV5-4; CDR3: CASSSGAGSYNEQFF
J: TRBJ2-1; D: TRBD2; V: TRBV19; CDR3: CASSVGLAGGNEQFF
J: TRBJ2-7; D: .; V: TRBV27; CDR3: CASSPGTTLSYEQYF
J: TRBJ1-2; D: TRBD1; V: TRBV5-1; CDR3: CASSQGRGADYGYTF
J: TRBJ2-7; D: .; V: TRBV7-8; CDR3: CASSVDPDTTTYEQYF